A single sample is the source of the 20 T cell receptor beta chains below, sequenced in a study of cytomegalovirus exposure and HLA in healthy donors. The study ran its PCR with 60 Vbeta and 13 Jbeta primers. Only in-frame clones appear in the TCRdb table, and some are missing; sequencing was by immunoSEQ multiplex PCR. This table has some 150,000 clones, 80% appearing once. Material: PBMCs. These receptors all stem from a woman aged 40 to 50 in good health and CMV-seropositive.

The chain employs TRBV5-1 and TRBJ2-5, with 7 positions matching TRBD1. J lost 5 bases, V lost 4 bases, and 8 bases had no gene match. Per germline, CDR1 SGHRS and CDR2 YFSETQ. The CDR3 is 14 amino acids. The CDR3: CASSRTGASETQYF. As DNA, the CDR3 is TGCGCCAGCAGCCGTACAGGGGCTTCGGAGACCCAGTACTTC. The whole variable domain, filled in from reference TRBV5-1 and TRBJ2-5, reads KAGVTQTPRYLIKTRGQQVTLSCSPISGHRSVSWYQQTPGQGLQFLFEYFSETQRNKGNFPGRFSGRQFSNSRSEMNVSTLELGDSALYLCASSRTGASETQYFGPGTRLLVL.

This sequence joins TRBV5-6 and TRBJ2-3; D possibly corresponds to TRBD2 (5 bases). The CDR3 length is 13 residues. V was pared by 4 bases and J by 4 bases, with 10 bases between. Germline CDR1 and CDR2: SGHDT and YYEEEE. The CDR3 nucleotides are TGTGCCAGCAGCCTCACGGGGTCAGATACGCAGTATTTT. It specifies CASSLTGSDTQYF. The variable domain in full, completed from reference TRBV5-6 and TRBJ2-3, reads DAGVTQSPTHLIKTRGQQVTLRCSPKSGHDTVSWYQQALGQGPQFIFQYYEEEERQRGNFPDRFSGHQFPNYSSELNVNALLLGDSALYLCASSLTGSDTQYFGPGTRLTVL.

This clone was found a few times. The CDR3 spells CASIGPGQGNTEAFF. For the CDR3, the DNA is TGTGCCAGCATAGGTCCCGGGCAGGGGAACACTGAAGCTTTCTTT. This chain connects TRBV2 to TRBJ1-1; maybe TRBD1 (5 bases). Trimming stripped 7 bases from V and 1 base from J, with 16 bases between. CDR3 length equals 15 residues. Germline V gene lookup returns CDR1 SNHLY and CDR2 FYNNEI.

The chain recombines TRBV11-2 with TRBJ2-7, with 8 bases identical to TRBD2. The V segment lost 1 base and the J segment 2 bases; nucleotides outside the gene matches: 10. The CDR3 loop spans 17 amino acids. The germline V gene encodes CDR1 SGHAT and CDR2 FQNNGV. The CDR3 loop is CASSLGSSGILPYEQYF. DNA of the CDR3: TGTGCCAGCAGCTTAGGGAGTAGCGGGATCCTACCCTACGAGCAGTACTTC. The full variable domain, completed using reference TRBV11-2 and TRBJ2-7, is EAGVAQSPRYKIIEKRQSVAFWCNPISGHATLYWYQQILGQGPKLLIQFQNNGVVDDSQLPKDRFSAERLKGVDSTLKIQPAKLEDSAVYLCASSLGSSGILPYEQYFGPGTRLTVT.

The rearrangement uses TRBV11-3 and TRBJ1-1, with TRBD1 identical over 9 bases. Germline lookup yields CDR1 SGHNT and CDR2 YENEEA. The CDR3 sequence is 17 residues long. V lost 0 bases to trimming and J lost 2 bases; unmatched junction nucleotides: 7. The DNA of the CDR3 is TGTGCCAGCAGCTTAGATCCGTTGGGACAGGGTAACACTGAAGCTTTCTTT. It codes for CASSLDPLGQGNTEAFF.

This clone was picked up a small number of times. The chain combines TRBV6-5 with TRBJ1-3, with no clear D. This CDR3 has 14 residues. The ends were cut back, 6 bases at V and 3 bases at J, with 12 bases in the middle. Germline V gene sequence: CDR1 MNHEY, CDR2 SVGAGI. CDR3 nucleotides: TGTGCCAGCAGAGGTGCGGGGTATGGAAACACCATATATTTT. Translated, it gives CASRGAGYGNTIYF.

This clone has a single count. The chain carries TRBV19 and TRBJ2-5; D unclear. V was shortened by 1 base and J by 3 bases, with 6 bases between the two germline ends. This CDR3 spans 13 amino acids. The germline V gene encodes CDR1 LNHDA and CDR2 SQIVND (reference sequence). The CDR3 nucleotides are TGTGCCAGTAGTATAGTCGCAGAAGAGACCCAGTACTTC. As protein: CASSIVAEETQYF. Full variable domain (remainder filled in from reference TRBV19 and TRBJ2-5): DGGITQSPKYLFRKEGQNVTLSCEQNLNHDAMYWYRQDPGQGLRLIYYSQIVNDFQKGDIAEGYSVSREKKESFPLTVTSAQKNPTAFYLCASSIVAEETQYFGPGTRLLVL.

V is TRBV13 and J is TRBJ1-2; 10 bases fit TRBD1. Germline lookup yields CDR1 PRHDT and CDR2 FYEKMQ (reference sequence). This CDR3 is 16 amino acids long. The ends lost 2 bases at V and 7 bases at J; junction bases unmatched: 10. CDR3 residues: CASSLLGTGVTGGYTF. The CDR3 DNA sequence: TGTGCCAGCAGCTTACTGGGGACAGGGGTGACGGGTGGCTACACCTTC.

Worth noting for this clone: This sample includes further DNA sequences coding for the same CDR3. The chain has TRBV6-5 and TRBJ1-2; perhaps TRBD1 as D (5 bases). The length of the CDR3 is 13 residues. Germline V gives CDR1 MNHEY, CDR2 SVGAGI. Trimming pared 2 bases from V and 8 bases from J, leaving 12 bases between. CDR3 region: CASSYRQGGGYTF. In DNA form, the CDR3 reads TGTGCCAGCAGTTACCGGCAGGGAGGCGGCTACACCTTC.

This clone was seen only once. The gene calls are TRBV19 and TRBJ1-2; D perhaps matches TRBD1 (5 bases). The CDR3 sequence is 21 residues long. Trimming removed 3 bases from V and 1 base from J, with 30 bases in between. The germline V gene encodes CDR1 LNHDA and CDR2 SQIVND (reference sequence). The CDR3 sequence is CASSIFYDSSRAIAVNYGYTF. The CDR3, as DNA: TGTGCCAGTAGTATTTTTTACGACAGCTCTAGAGCCATTGCTGTTAACTATGGCTACACCTTC.

V gene TRBV11-3 combines with J gene TRBJ2-5, with 10 nucleotides matching TRBD2. V lost 4 bases, J lost 5 bases, and 10 bases stayed unmatched. Looked up from germline, CDR1 is SGHNT and CDR2 is YENEEA. This CDR3 is built from 16 residues. The CDR3: CASSSGIAGGQETQYF. CDR3 in DNA: TGTGCCAGCAGCTCGGGGATAGCGGGAGGACAGGAGACCCAGTACTTC.

A note on this clone: An end of the junction differs from the germline gene, which may be a read error. This chain joins TRBV2 and TRBJ1-4; D possibly corresponds to TRBD1 (6 bases). CDR1 and CDR2 (germline): SNHLY, FYNNEI. This CDR3 contains 14 residues. CDR3 region: CASSPQGLNEKLCF. The CDR3 nucleotides read TGTGCCAGCAGTCCACAGGGTCTTAATGAAAAACTGTGTTTT.

The rearrangement joins TRBV29-1 to TRBJ2-2, with D unresolved. The V and J ends lost 6 bases and 0 bases respectively, with 2 bases between them. Germline V gene sequence: CDR1 SQVTM, CDR2 ANQGSEA. CDR3 length equals 11 residues. The chain's CDR3 is CSVTNTGELFF. In DNA form, the CDR3 reads TGCAGCGTCACGAACACCGGGGAGCTGTTTTTT.

V usage is TRBV6-4 and J usage is TRBJ1-2; TRBD1 matches 9 bases. V lost 4 bases to trimming and J lost 7 bases; unmatched junction nucleotides: 7. The CDR3 length is 14 residues. Germline CDR1 reads MRHNA; CDR2 reads SNTAGT. CDR3: CASSGEQGAGGYTF. In DNA, the CDR3 is TGTGCCAGCAGTGGTGAACAGGGGGCCGGTGGCTACACCTTC.

This chain connects TRBV5-1 to TRBJ2-6, with D maybe TRBD1 (5 bases). This CDR3 is built from 18 residues. The germline gives CDR1 SGHRS, CDR2 YFSETQ. V was pared by 0 bases and J by 0 bases, with 13 bases between. The CDR3 nucleotides are TGCGCCAGCAGCTTGGAGGGGCAGGTTATCTCTGGGGCCAACGTCCTGACTTTC. Translation gives CASSLEGQVISGANVLTF.

This clone was seen just once. V and J are TRBV30 and TRBJ2-1; 10 bases are shared with TRBD2. The CDR3 is made up of 15 amino acids. Looked up from germline, CDR1 is GTSNPN and CDR2 is SVGIG (reference sequence). With 4 bases clipped from V and 6 bases from J, the junction kept 9 bases outside the gene matches. The CDR3 sequence: CAWTPLAGNTNEQFF. In nucleotides, the CDR3 is TGTGCCTGGACCCCACTAGCGGGAAACACCAATGAGCAGTTCTTC. The full variable domain, completed using reference TRBV30 and TRBJ2-1, is SQTIHQWPATLVQPVGSPLSLECTVEGTSNPNLYWYRQAAGRGLQLLFYSVGIGQISSEVPQNLSASRPQDRQFILSSKKLLLSDSGFYLCAWTPLAGNTNEQFFGPGTRLTVL.

This clone occurred once. The J gene is TRBJ2-7, the V gene TRBV4-1, with a weak D call TRBD1 (5 bases). The CDR3 length is 15 residues. With 1 base removed from V and 2 bases from J, the gap between germline ends came to 12 bases. Per the germline V gene, CDR1 is MGHRA and CDR2 is YSYEKL. The CDR3 sequence: CASSQGQDTAYEQYF. In DNA, the CDR3 is TGCGCCAGCAGCCAAGGCCAGGACACAGCCTACGAGCAGTACTTC.

As to this clone: Distinct nucleotide sequences in the sample also encode this CDR3. This chain joins TRBV2 and TRBJ1-1, with D unresolved. Germline V lookup: CDR1 SNHLY, CDR2 FYNNEI. The V and J ends lost 5 bases and 1 base respectively, with 14 bases between them. The CDR3 runs 15 residues. Written as DNA, the CDR3 is TGTGCCAGCAGTCTTCGACAAGGGAGGAACACTGAAGCTTTCTTT. Its translation is CASSLRQGRNTEAFF.

The J gene is TRBJ2-5, the V gene TRBV6-5, with D perhaps TRBD2 (5 bases). The V end was cut by 0 bases, the J end by 5 bases, with 13 bases between. Germline V lookup: CDR1 MNHEY, CDR2 SVGAGI. This CDR3 contains 15 residues. The CDR3 sequence is CASSYSLQREETQYF. CDR3 coding DNA: TGTGCCAGCAGTTACTCGTTACAGAGGGAGGAGACCCAGTACTTC.

The V and J genes are TRBV27 and TRBJ1-1, with unresolved D. V was pared by 3 bases and J by 4 bases, with 12 bases between. Germline V gives CDR1 MNHEY, CDR2 SMNVEV (reference sequence). The CDR3 is 14 residues long. CDR3 in DNA: TGTGCCAGCAGTTTTGGATCCCGAGGCACTGAAGCTTTCTTT. It specifies CASSFGSRGTEAFF.